Listed below are T cell receptor beta chains from one sample, sequenced in a study of shared clonotypes between healthy human individuals. Clones were sequenced by immunoSEQ multiplex PCR, and TCRdb holds only the in-frame ones, with some missing. The sample shows around 530,000 clones, 70% to 80% of them seen only once. The sample consisted of PBMCs. The source is a woman in her thirties or forties in good health. Some clones in this sample may be carry-over from other donors' samples. Both conserved end residues are part of each CDR3. Expanded clones get a size class; other rows say once, few or many, or leave the size out.

abundance,j_gene,v_gene,CDR3aa
NA,TRBJ2-2,TRBV28,CASRSRGVNTGELFF
NA,TRBJ2-1,TRBV19,CASSPRTSAINEQFF
NA,TRBJ2-2,TRBV27,CASSSSGGRGQNTGELFF
NA,TRBJ2-7,TRBV4-3,CASSQDRLYGSYEQYF
few,TRBJ1-1,TRBV9,CASSVGGADTEAFF
NA,TRBJ2-5,TRBV29-1,CSVEDQVVRETQYF
NA,TRBJ2-7,TRBV28,CASSTAAGGLEQYF
few,TRBJ1-5,TRBV6-9,CASSWGANQPQHF
NA,TRBJ2-1,TRBV29-1,CSAPIPLADSYNEQFF
NA,TRBJ2-3,TRBV10-3,CAISGQGGTDTQYF
NA,TRBJ1-3,TRBV6-1,CASSDQGAITGNTIYF
NA,TRBJ1-5,TRBV2,CASKVGTSNQPQHF
NA,TRBJ2-5,TRBV28,CASSRQGGRETQYF
NA,TRBJ1-2,TRBV7-2,CASSLADIPFGYTF
NA,TRBJ2-7,TRBV6-1,CASSEVTEQYF
NA,TRBJ1-6,TRBV6-1,CASSATGGVYSPLHF
NA,TRBJ2-2,TRBV5-6,CASSLFTSGRVNTGELFF
NA,TRBJ1-1,TRBV5-4,CASSLTGSRNTEAFF
NA,TRBJ2-5,TRBV18,CASSTGTGGLAGQETQYF
NA,TRBJ2-2,TRBV7-9,CASSSRLAGNTGELFF
NA,TRBJ1-6,TRBV30,CAWSIQGPYSPLHF
NA,TRBJ2-5,TRBV7-6,CASSFRQGRWMETQYF
NA,TRBJ2-7,TRBV9,CASSVGRGHGYEQYF
NA,TRBJ2-7,TRBV7-8,CASSRRQGSYEQYF
NA,TRBJ1-4,TRBV19,CASNTRTSNEKLFF
NA,TRBJ2-5,TRBV7-8,CASSLAVRTGGLGSYGQYF
NA,NA,TRBV5-1,CASSKTGGSYEQYF
once,TRBJ1-3,TRBV6-5,CASRDRGAGNTIYF
NA,TRBJ2-5,TRBV30,CAALAGGIGTQYF
NA,TRBJ2-1,TRBV4-2,CASSQDVEGAVYNEQFF
NA,TRBJ2-1,TRBV10-3,CAISEGYEQFF
NA,TRBJ2-7,TRBV7-2,CASSSNSPPYEQYF
NA,TRBJ2-3,TRBV19,CASSIPGLAGSTDTQYF
NA,TRBJ2-1,TRBV7-9,CASSAPGLGYYNEQFF
NA,TRBJ1-2,TRBV2,CASSLTIRDYGYTF
few,TRBJ2-3,TRBV4-2,CASSQAKGFSGGSTDTQYF
once,TRBJ2-7,TRBV11-2,CASSRYADYEQYF
NA,TRBJ2-7,TRBV4-1,CASSRDSRYEQYF
NA,TRBJ2-1,TRBV9,CASSLSGAWDHEQFF
few,TRBJ2-7,TRBV5-6,CASSLGGSEQYF
NA,TRBJ1-2,TRBV9,CASSRDSHGYTF
NA,TRBJ1-3,TRBV7-3,CASGVGSSGNTIYF
NA,TRBJ2-5,TRBV7-9,CASSLAMGLAGTETQYF
NA,TRBJ2-1,TRBV28,CASSSAGTPRSQGGFFSYNEQFF
once,TRBJ2-6,TRBV4-3,CASSQDPGAGANVLTF
NA,TRBJ1-3,TRBV30,CAGDLFGNTIYF
NA,TRBJ2-5,TRBV11-3,CASSLGPASGRGETQYF
few,TRBJ2-7,TRBV5-1,CASSLSGPYEQYF
NA,TRBJ2-5,TRBV7-8,CASSLDPNRAQYF
NA,TRBJ2-3,TRBV29-1,CSVSRGRGDTQYF
few,TRBJ2-2,TRBV10-3,CAISEKGAPTGELFF
NA,TRBJ2-3,TRBV7-6,CASSSTDTQYF
NA,TRBJ2-7,TRBV5-5,CASSFGTSGSYEQYF
NA,TRBJ1-1,TRBV27,CASSSAGRGNTEAFF
NA,TRBJ2-2,TRBV7-6,CASSLSRTGSVGELFF
NA,TRBJ2-2,TRBV11-2,CASSPARGNTGELFF
NA,TRBJ1-5,TRBV7-8,CASSLVWDSNQPQHF
NA,TRBJ1-2,TRBV9,CASSVGLSNNYGYTF
few,TRBJ2-3,TRBV2,CASSRLAYTQYF
NA,TRBJ2-5,TRBV7-8,CASSFEGTRGGETQYF